This TCR beta chain was sequenced during a study of cytomegalovirus exposure and HLA in healthy donors. Study-wide findings and caveats: Cytomegalovirus association was assigned to about 180 TCR beta chains.

Separation from the 666-subject first cohort characterized the 120-subject validation cohort, to which the donors belonged. This CDR3 is built from 13 residues. Germline V CDR1 and CDR2: MNHEY, SVGAGI. Unmatched junction bases numbered 4, after V lost 7 bases and J lost 2 bases. Assay: immunoSEQ multiplex PCR; the TCRdb copy retains only in-frame clones and omits some. There are 35,000 to 50,000 clones in the sample; roughly 93% occur only once, and less than 2.5% lies in the top ten. With regard to this clone: The antigen remains unidentified.

Sequenced input: PBMCs. The receptor was isolated from a woman younger than 30 in good health and CMV-seronegative. The chain combines TRBV6-5 with TRBJ2-7; 8 bases match TRBD2. CDR3 bases: TGTGCCAGCACGGGGGGGCAGACCTACGAGCAGTACTTC. Its protein product is CASTGGQTYEQYF.